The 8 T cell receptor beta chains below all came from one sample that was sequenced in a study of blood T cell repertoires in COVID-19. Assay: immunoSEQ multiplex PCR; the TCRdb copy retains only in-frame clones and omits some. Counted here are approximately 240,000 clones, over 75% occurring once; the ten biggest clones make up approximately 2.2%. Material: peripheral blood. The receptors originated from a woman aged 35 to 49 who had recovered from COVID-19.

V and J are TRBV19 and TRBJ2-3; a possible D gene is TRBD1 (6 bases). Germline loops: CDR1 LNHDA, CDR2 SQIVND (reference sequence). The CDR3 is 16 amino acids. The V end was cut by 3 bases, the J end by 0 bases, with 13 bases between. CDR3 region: CASSMSRTASTDTQYF. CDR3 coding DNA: TGTGCCAGTAGTATGTCCCGGACAGCTAGCACAGATACGCAGTATTTT.

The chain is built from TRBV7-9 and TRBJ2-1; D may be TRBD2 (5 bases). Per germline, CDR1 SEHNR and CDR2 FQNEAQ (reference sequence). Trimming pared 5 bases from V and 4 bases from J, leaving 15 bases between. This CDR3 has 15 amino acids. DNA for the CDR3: TGTGCCAGCAGCGCCCAAGGGAGTCCTTACAATGAGCAGTTCTTC. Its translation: CASSAQGSPYNEQFF.

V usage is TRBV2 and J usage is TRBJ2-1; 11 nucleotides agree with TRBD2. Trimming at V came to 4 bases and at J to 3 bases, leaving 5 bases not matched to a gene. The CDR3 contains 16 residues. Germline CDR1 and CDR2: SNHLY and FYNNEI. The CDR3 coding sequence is TGTGCCAGCAGTGGACCGGGACTAGCGGTCTACAATGAGCAGTTCTTC. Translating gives CASSGPGLAVYNEQFF.

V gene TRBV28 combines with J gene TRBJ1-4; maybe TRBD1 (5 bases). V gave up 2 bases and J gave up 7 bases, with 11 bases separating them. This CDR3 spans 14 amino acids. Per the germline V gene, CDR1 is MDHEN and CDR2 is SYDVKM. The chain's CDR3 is CASSLPGVSEKLFF. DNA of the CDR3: TGTGCCAGCAGTTTACCGGGGGTTAGTGAAAAACTGTTTTTT.

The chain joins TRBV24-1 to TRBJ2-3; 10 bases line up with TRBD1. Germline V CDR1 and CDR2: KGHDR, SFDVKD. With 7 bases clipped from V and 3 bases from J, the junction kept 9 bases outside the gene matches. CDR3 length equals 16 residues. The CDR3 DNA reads TGTGCCACCAGCAGATCACCGGGACAGGGGACAGATACGCAGTATTTT. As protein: CATSRSPGQGTDTQYF.

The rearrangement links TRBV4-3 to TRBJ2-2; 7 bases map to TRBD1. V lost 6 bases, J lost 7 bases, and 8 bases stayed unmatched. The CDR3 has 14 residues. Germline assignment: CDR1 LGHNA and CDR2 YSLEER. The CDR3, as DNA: TGCGCCAGCAGATACAGGGGCGGAGACGGGGAGCTGTTTTTT. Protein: CASRYRGGDGELFF.

The CDR3 loop is CASSPSWAGGANVLTF. CDR3 coding DNA: TGTGCCAGCAGCCCCTCCTGGGCAGGTGGAGCCAACGTCCTGACTTTC. The chain combines TRBV7-9 with TRBJ2-6, with D uncertain. The V and J ends lost 5 bases and 7 bases respectively, with 18 bases between them. Looked up from germline, CDR1 is SEHNR and CDR2 is FQNEAQ (reference sequence). The CDR3 covers 16 residues.

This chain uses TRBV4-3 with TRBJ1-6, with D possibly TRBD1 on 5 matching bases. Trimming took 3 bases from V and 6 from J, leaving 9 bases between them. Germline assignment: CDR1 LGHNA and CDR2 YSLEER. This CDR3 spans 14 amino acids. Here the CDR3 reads CASSQGTVNSPLHF. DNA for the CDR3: TGCGCCAGCAGCCAGGGGACTGTTAATTCACCCCTCCACTTT.